This T cell receptor (beta chain) is drawn from a study of blood T cells in healthy people across ages. This CDR3 has 17 amino acids. The ends lost 8 bases at V and 8 bases at J; junction bases unmatched: 15. The germline V gene encodes CDR1 MGHRA and CDR2 YSYEKL. This clonotype was counted many times. What it binds is unknown. Isolated per sample were at least 7 million PBMCs. Per sample, no less than 5.5 micrograms of total RNA were extracted. The second PCR ran roughly 6 to 11 cycles with a sample-barcoded 5' primer and J-beta primers. TCRdb used MiXCR to reprocess the 5' RACE reads, holding one entry per CDR3 protein. The sample gives about 620,000 distinct CDR3 sequences, about 50% of which show up once; 13% is in the top ten. Study-wide points: A conclusive naive versus antigen-experienced comparison was prevented by the unsorted PBMCs. Significant beta diversity loss was already apparent by age approximately 38, declining roughly linearly.

J is TRBJ2-1 and V is TRBV4-1, with 13 bases aligning to TRBD2. The specimen was blood. This TCR derives from a woman over 75 in good health. This chain's CDR3 is CASLSTSGRASSHEQFF. The DNA of the CDR3 is TGCGCCAGCTTAAGTACTAGCGGGAGGGCCTCTTCTCATGAGCAGTTCTTC.